Each of the 10 T cell receptor beta chains below was sequenced from the same sample in a study of blood T cell repertoires in COVID-19. Here immunoSEQ multiplex PCR was the method, and the copy in TCRdb shows in-frame clones only, minus some. The table shows approximately 130,000 clones, with 84% occurring only once. The sequenced material came from peripheral blood. The source is a human donor in a cohort sampled during active COVID-19.

This clone was found a few times. V is TRBV5-6 and J is TRBJ1-3, with unresolved D. The V end lost 1 base, the J end lost 2 bases, and 10 bases lay between the germline ends. Germline V lookup: CDR1 SGHDT, CDR2 YYEEEE. The CDR3 spans 15 residues. CDR3 residues: CASSLTGSAGNTIYF. The CDR3 DNA follows: TGTGCCAGCAGCTTGACCGGGTCGGCTGGAAACACCATATATTTT.

V is TRBV6-1 and J is TRBJ2-5; tentative D call: TRBD1 (5 bases). Per the germline V gene, CDR1 is MNHNS and CDR2 is SASEGT. The CDR3 totals 18 residues. V lost 0 bases and J 4 bases, leaving 21 bases between the germline ends. The CDR3 DNA reads as TGTGCCAGCAGTGAAGCGCTTCGGAGCAGGGATCGGGTAGAGACCCAGTACTTC. It codes for CASSEALRSRDRVETQYF.

This chain connects TRBV15 to TRBJ2-3; D is undetermined. This CDR3 has 16 amino acids. Germline lookup yields CDR1 LNHNV and CDR2 YYDKDF (reference sequence). With 0 bases removed from V and 0 bases from J, the gap between germline ends came to 10 bases. The CDR3 DNA sequence: TGTGCCACCAGCAGAGATTTAGCTACTAGCACAGATACGCAGTATTTT. It translates to CATSRDLATSTDTQYF. Filled out from reference TRBV15 and TRBJ2-3, the complete variable domain reads DAMVIQNPRYQVTQFGKPVTLSCSQTLNHNVMYWYQQKSSQAPKLLFHYYDKDFNNEADTPDNFQSRRPNTSFCFLDIRSPGLGDTAMYLCATSRDLATSTDTQYFGPGTRLTVL.

The chain links TRBV7-2 to TRBJ2-7; weak D call: TRBD2 (5 bases). This CDR3 region has 15 residues. Trimming took 1 base from V and 6 from J, leaving 16 bases between them. From germline, CDR1 is SGHTA and CDR2 FQGNSA. Here the CDR3 reads CASSLEGITSREQYF. DNA for the CDR3: TGTGCCAGCAGCTTAGAGGGTATAACTAGTCGCGAGCAGTACTTC. Supplemented by reference TRBV7-2 and TRBJ2-7, the full variable domain reads GAGVSQSPSNKVTEKGKDVELRCDPISGHTALYWYRQSLGQGLEFLIYFQGNSAPDKSGLPSDRFSAERTGGSVSTLTIQRTQQEDSAVYLCASSLEGITSREQYFGPGTRLTVT.

The gene calls are TRBV16 and TRBJ2-7, with 8 bases that match TRBD2. Germline V lookup: CDR1 KGHSY, CDR2 FQNENV. V dropped 7 bases and J dropped 3; count of bases not matched to a gene: 11. This CDR3 comprises 15 residues. CDR3 protein: CASNPGLAGFYEQYF. The CDR3 region has the DNA TGTGCCAGCAACCCGGGTTTAGCGGGGTTCTACGAGCAGTACTTC.

The chain recombines TRBV7-8 with TRBJ2-3, with 9 bases fitting TRBD2. The CDR3 is 17 amino acids. CDR1 and CDR2 from the germline V gene are SGHVS and FQNEAQ. Germline trimming cut 2 bases from V and 1 base from J; bases unmatched to any gene: 7. The chain's CDR3 is CASSLSAGGPGTDTQYF. The DNA of the CDR3 is TGTGCCAGCAGCTTATCGGCGGGGGGGCCTGGCACAGATACGCAGTATTTT.

The chain recombines TRBV5-8 with TRBJ1-2; 10 bases line up with TRBD1. Germline CDR1 SGHTS, CDR2 YDEGEE. J lost 2 bases, V lost 1 base, and 2 bases had no gene match. The CDR3 sequence is 15 residues long. The CDR3 DNA reads TGTGCCAGCAGCTTGCTGGGACAGGGGAACTATGGCTACACCTTC. It codes for CASSLLGQGNYGYTF.

J is TRBJ1-2 and V is TRBV14; 8 nucleotides agree with TRBD1. The CDR3 contains 14 residues. The germline V gene encodes CDR1 SGHDN and CDR2 FVKESK. J lost 8 bases, V lost 4 bases, and 9 bases had no gene match. CDR3 sequence reads: CASSPLSGGTGYTF. DNA for the CDR3: TGTGCCAGCAGCCCCCTTTCAGGGGGCACGGGCTACACCTTC.

The chain couples TRBV3-1 (or the pseudogene TRBV3-2) to TRBJ2-7; 9 bases are a match to TRBD2. Germline V CDR1 and CDR2: LGHDT, YNNKEL (reference sequence). V lost 4 bases, J lost 4 bases, and 11 bases stayed unmatched. This CDR3 is built from 16 residues. The CDR3 loop reads CASSRGSSGGKYEQYF. CDR3 nucleotides: TGTGCCAGCAGCCGGGGGTCGAGCGGGGGGAAATACGAGCAGTACTTC.

The chain recombines TRBV19 with TRBJ1-2; D possibly corresponds to TRBD1 (5 bases). Trimming cost V 8 bases and J 6 bases, with 16 bases left between them. Germline V gives CDR1 LNHDA, CDR2 SQIVND (reference sequence). CDR3 length equals 13 residues. CDR3 region: CASGPTGGDGYTF. The CDR3 nucleotides read TGTGCCAGTGGCCCTACGGGGGGGGATGGCTACACCTTC.